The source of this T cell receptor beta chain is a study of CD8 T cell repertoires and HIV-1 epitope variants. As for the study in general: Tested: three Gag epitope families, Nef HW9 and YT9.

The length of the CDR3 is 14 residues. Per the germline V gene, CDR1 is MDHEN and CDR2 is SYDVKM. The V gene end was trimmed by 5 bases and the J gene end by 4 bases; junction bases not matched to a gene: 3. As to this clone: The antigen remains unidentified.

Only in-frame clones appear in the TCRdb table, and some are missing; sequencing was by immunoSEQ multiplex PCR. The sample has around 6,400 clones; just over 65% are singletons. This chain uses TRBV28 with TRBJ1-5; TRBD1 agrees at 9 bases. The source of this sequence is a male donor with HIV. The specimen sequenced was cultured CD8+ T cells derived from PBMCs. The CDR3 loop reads CASSEGTGNQPQHF. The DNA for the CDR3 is TGTGCCAGCAGTGAGGGGACAGGGAATCAGCCCCAGCATTTT. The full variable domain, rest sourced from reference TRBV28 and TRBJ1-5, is DVKVTQSSRYLVKRTGEKVFLECVQDMDHENMFWYRQDPGLGLRLIYFSYDVKMKEKGDIPEGYSVSREKKERFSLILESASTNQTSMYLCASSEGTGNQPQHFGDGTRLSIL.